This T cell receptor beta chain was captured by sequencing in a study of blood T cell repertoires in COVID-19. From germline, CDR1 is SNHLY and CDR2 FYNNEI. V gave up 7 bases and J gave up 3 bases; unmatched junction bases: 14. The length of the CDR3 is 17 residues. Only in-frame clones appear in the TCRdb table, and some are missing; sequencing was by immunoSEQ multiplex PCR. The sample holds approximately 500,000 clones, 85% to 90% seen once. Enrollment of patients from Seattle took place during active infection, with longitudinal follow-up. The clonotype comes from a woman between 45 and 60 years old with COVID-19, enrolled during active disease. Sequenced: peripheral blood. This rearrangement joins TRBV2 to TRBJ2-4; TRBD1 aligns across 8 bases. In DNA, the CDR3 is TGTGCCAGCATTACCGGGACAGGTTTTTTTGGCAAAAACATTCAGTACTTC. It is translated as CASITGTGFFGKNIQYF. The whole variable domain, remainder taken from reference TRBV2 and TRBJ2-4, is EPEVTQTPSHQVTQMGQEVILRCVPISNHLYFYWYRQILGQKVEFLVSFYNNEISEKSEIFDDQFSVERPDGSNFTLKIRSTKLEDSAMYFCASITGTGFFGKNIQYFGAGTRLSVL.